This T cell receptor (beta chain) was observed in a study of T-cell reconstitution after alpha-beta-depleted transplantation in children. A few counts support this clonotype. The trim removed 3 bases at V and 3 bases at J, leaving 9 bases unmatched. The CDR3 is 16 residues long. Germline V CDR1 and CDR2: LGHNA, YNFKEQ. Unique molecular identifiers were incorporated into the prepared TCRbeta library. A single record per CDR3 protein comes from TCRdb applying MiXCR to the PCR reads. The repertoire consists of about 270,000 distinct CDR3 sequences, with approximately 9.8% occurring once and the leading ten covering 10%.

This chain uses TRBV4-2 with TRBJ1-1; 8 bases agree with TRBD1. This TCR was recovered from a human donor who donated a stem cell graft to a child with SCID. The sample in question was PBMCs from the stem cell graft donor, obtained from the stem cell graft. The CDR3: CASSHVLGTGDTEAFF. DNA for the CDR3: TGTGCCAGCAGCCATGTGTTGGGGACAGGCGACACTGAAGCTTTCTTT.